Only one count was recorded for the clone carrying this TCR beta chain. What it recognizes is unknown. The CDR3 spans 14 residues. CDR1 is KGHSH, CDR2 LQKENI, per germline. V shed 5 bases, J shed 0 bases, and the junction held 3 bases outside the gene matches. The data were obtained in a study of cytomegalovirus exposure and HLA in healthy donors. Study details: Earlier findings included about 120 million unique TCR beta sequences obtained from about 179 million T cells. Assignment to the Caucasian-associated ancestry cluster applied to about 80% of the 300 to 500 genotyped donors.

General study results and limits: It was reported that the classifier diagnosed cytomegalovirus status with high specificity and sensitivity in both the original and validation cohorts. A reported reduction in N-insertions relative to the approximately 690-donor mean was seen in an Asian-associated ancestry cluster in a later analysis.

Primers for the PCR totalled 60 Vbeta and 13 Jbeta. Produced via immunoSEQ multiplex PCR; TCRdb's table is partial and in-frame only. The sample includes 200,000 to 250,000 clones, approximately 80% of them seen just once. Sequenced sample: PBMCs. The chain uses TRBV18 and TRBJ1-1; 7 nucleotides align to TRBD1. The TCR sequence derives from a boy aged 2 to 9 in good health and CMV-seronegative. The CDR3 here is CASSEGQLNTEAFF. The CDR3 region has the DNA TGTGCCAGCTCAGAGGGACAGCTGAACACTGAAGCTTTCTTT. The full variable domain, completed using reference TRBV18 and TRBJ1-1, is NAGVMQNPRHLVRRRGQEARLRCSPMKGHSHVYWYRQLPEEGLKFMVYLQKENIIDESGMPKERFSAEFPKEGPSILRIQQVVRGDSAAYFCASSEGQLNTEAFFGQGTRLTVV.